Presented here are 18 T cell receptor beta chains from one specimen sequenced in a study of CD8 T cells in Susac syndrome. An amount of RNA that ranged from 0.5 to 1 ug was reverse transcribed with random hexamers. From the immunoSEQ multiplex PCR reads, TCRdb called clonotypes with MiXCR, one entry per CDR3 protein. The table records roughly 160,000 distinct CDR3 sequences, about 95% of them present only once. Sequences were obtained from CD4+ T cells from PBMCs. The receptors were sampled from a human donor in good health.

The V call is TRBV6-2 or TRBV6-3, the J call TRBJ1-1; 9 nucleotides align to TRBD1. Trimming at V came to 6 bases and at J to 2 bases, leaving 4 bases not matched to a gene. This CDR3 region has 14 residues. Germline CDR1 is MNHEY and CDR2 is SVGEGT. The CDR3 sequence: CASRITGGNTEAFF. DNA for the CDR3: TGTGCCAGCAGGATAACAGGGGGCAACACTGAAGCTTTCTTT.

The chain uses TRBV15 and TRBJ2-2; perhaps TRBD2 as D (5 bases). This CDR3 region has 16 residues. Germline CDR1 LNHNV, CDR2 YYDKDF (reference sequence). V was shortened by 1 base and J by 0 bases, with 9 bases between the two germline ends. The CDR3 nucleotides read TGTGCCACCAGCAGAGCGGACTCAACGAACACCGGGGAGCTGTTTTTT. Its protein is CATSRADSTNTGELFF. The full variable domain, with the rest looked up from reference TRBV15 and TRBJ2-2, is DAMVIQNPRYQVTQFGKPVTLSCSQTLNHNVMYWYQQKSSQAPKLLFHYYDKDFNNEADTPDNFQSRRPNTSFCFLDIRSPGLGDTAMYLCATSRADSTNTGELFFGEGSRLTVL.

The chain links TRBV6-6 to TRBJ1-5; 7 bases align to TRBD1. Per the germline V gene, CDR1 is MNHNY and CDR2 is SVGAGI (reference sequence). The trim removed 4 bases at V and 4 bases at J, leaving 1 base unmatched. This CDR3 region has 13 residues. CDR3: CASSLTGNQPQHF. The CDR3 DNA is TGTGCCAGCAGTTTGACAGGGAATCAGCCCCAGCATTTT.

This clonotype was observed a few times. V gene TRBV6-2 or TRBV6-3 combines with J gene TRBJ1-5; no clear D. The CDR3 is made up of 12 amino acids. Germline V CDR1 and CDR2: MNHEY, SVGEGT. V lost 3 bases, J lost 2 bases, and 2 bases lay in between. This CDR3 reads CASSYRNQPQHF. CDR3 coding DNA: TGTGCCAGCAGTTATCGCAATCAGCCCCAGCATTTT.

The V gene is TRBV4-3, the J gene TRBJ1-6; D ambiguous. The germline V gene encodes CDR1 LGHNA and CDR2 YSLEER. The length of the CDR3 is 14 residues. V lost 0 bases to trimming and J lost 5 bases, with 5 bases between them. The CDR3 bases are TGCGCCAGCAGCCAAGAGGCGCATAATTCACCCCTCCACTTT. This sequence encodes CASSQEAHNSPLHF.

V and J are TRBV6-5 and TRBJ2-7, with D hard to call. Between the trimmed V and J ends, which lost 7 bases and 6 bases, there was a span of 13 bases. The CDR3 is 12 amino acids. Germline CDR1 reads MNHEY; CDR2 reads SVGAGI. The CDR3 here is CASTSPALEQYF. In DNA form, the CDR3 reads TGTGCCAGCACCTCCCCGGCCCTCGAGCAGTACTTC.

This rearrangement joins TRBV30 to TRBJ1-5; D ambiguous. V gave up 0 bases and J gave up 4 bases, with 7 bases separating them. Germline CDR1 is GTSNPN and CDR2 is SVGIG (reference sequence). The CDR3 loop spans 13 amino acids. Here the CDR3 reads CAWSVRENQPQHF. As DNA, the CDR3 is TGTGCCTGGAGTGTACGCGAGAATCAGCCCCAGCATTTT. Together with reference TRBV30 and TRBJ1-5, the CDR3 gives the full variable domain: SQTIHQWPATLVQPVGSPLSLECTVEGTSNPNLYWYRQAAGRGLQLLFYSVGIGQISSEVPQNLSASRPQDRQFILSSKKLLLSDSGFYLCAWSVRENQPQHFGDGTRLSIL.

V gene TRBV7-9 combines with J gene TRBJ2-2; TRBD2 matches 8 bases. The CDR3 totals 15 residues. Germline V lookup: CDR1 SEHNR, CDR2 FQNEAQ (reference sequence). The V and J ends lost 5 bases and 6 bases, in that order; junction bases with no gene match: 8. CDR3 DNA sequence: TGTGCCAGCAGCCCGAAGCGGGGGTTCGCCGGGGAGCTGTTTTTT. Encoded protein: CASSPKRGFAGELFF.

The chain combines TRBV5-1 with TRBJ1-2; D is perhaps TRBD1 (6 bases). Per germline, CDR1 SGHRS and CDR2 YFSETQ. The CDR3 is 14 residues long. Trimming removed 7 bases at V and 0 bases at J, with 13 bases between. The CDR3 DNA reads as TGCGCCAGCGGGTCACAGGGATCTAACTATGGCTACACCTTC. Encoded protein: CASGSQGSNYGYTF.

V and J are TRBV3-1 and TRBJ2-1; 9 bases line up with TRBD2. Trimming removed 4 bases from V and 6 bases from J; junction bases left unmatched: 16. Germline CDR1 is LGHDT and CDR2 is YNNKEL (reference sequence). This CDR3 spans 18 amino acids. CDR3 region: CASSLRGASGGNFNEQFF. The DNA of the CDR3 is TGTGCCAGCAGCCTTAGGGGAGCAAGCGGGGGGAATTTCAATGAGCAGTTCTTC.

The rearrangement links TRBV2 to TRBJ1-1; no firm D call. Trimming took off 0 bases at V and 8 bases at J, with 10 bases between the two ends. The CDR3 consists of 13 residues. Germline CDR1 SNHLY, CDR2 FYNNEI. The chain's CDR3 is CASSEALRGEAFF. As DNA, the CDR3 is TGTGCCAGCAGTGAAGCGCTTCGAGGGGAAGCTTTCTTT.

This rearrangement joins TRBV15 to TRBJ1-4, with 7 bases lining up with TRBD1. Unmatched junction bases numbered 2, after V lost 1 base and J lost 3 bases. There are 15 residues in the CDR3. Germline V lookup: CDR1 LNHNV, CDR2 YYDKDF (reference sequence). In DNA form, the CDR3 reads TGTGCCACCAGCAGAGGTACAGGGGCTAATGAAAAACTGTTTTTT. Its translation: CATSRGTGANEKLFF.

The chain joins TRBV5-1 to TRBJ1-4, with 7 bases that match TRBD1. Germline lookup yields CDR1 SGHRS and CDR2 YFSETQ. This CDR3 contains 16 residues. Trimming at V came to 3 bases and at J to 3 bases, leaving 8 bases not matched to a gene. CDR3 DNA sequence: TGCGCCAGCAGCTATCTGGGTGACAGGGCTAATGAAAAACTGTTTTTT. Its translation is CASSYLGDRANEKLFF.

V usage is TRBV2 and J usage is TRBJ2-1, with D possibly called TRBD1 or TRBD2 (6 bases each). Germline V CDR1 and CDR2: SNHLY, FYNNEI. The V end was cut by 2 bases, the J end by 10 bases, with 9 bases between. The CDR3 is 12 amino acids. The CDR3 DNA follows: TGTGCCAGCAGTGAATCCGGGGGCGAGCAGTTCTTC. Translated: CASSESGGEQFF.

This clonotype is a singleton in its sample. V gene TRBV20-1 combines with J gene TRBJ1-5, with D possibly matching TRBD1 (6 bases). CDR3 length: 13 residues. The V gene's germline CDR1 is DFQATT and CDR2 SNEGSKA (reference sequence). V dropped 4 bases and J dropped 7 bases, with 14 bases sitting between them. DNA of the CDR3: TGCAGTGCTACACCGGGCCAGGGGCAGCCCCAGCATTTT. Its translation is CSATPGQGQPQHF.

This clonotype was seen once. The chain recombines TRBV5-6 with TRBJ1-1, with a possible D match to TRBD1 (5 bases). The CDR3 sequence is 15 residues long. Looked up from germline, CDR1 is SGHDT and CDR2 is YYEEEE. V was pared by 0 bases and J by 3 bases, with 12 bases between. CDR3 residues: CASSLGGFSDTEAFF. CDR3 coding DNA: TGTGCCAGCAGCTTGGGGGGCTTCTCGGACACTGAAGCTTTCTTT.

The chain combines TRBV29-1 with TRBJ1-6; perhaps TRBD1 as D (6 bases). This CDR3 comprises 14 residues. V dropped 4 bases and J dropped 8 bases, with 15 bases sitting between them. Germline CDR1 is SQVTM and CDR2 is ANQGSEA. In DNA, the CDR3 is TGCAGCGTTGGGGGGCCCAGTTTAGATTCACCCCTCCACTTT. Its protein product is CSVGGPSLDSPLHF. Full variable domain (remainder filled in from reference TRBV29-1 and TRBJ1-6): SAVISQKPSRDICQRGTSLTIQCQVDSQVTMMFWYRQQPGQSLTLIATANQGSEATYESGFVIDKFPISRPNLTFSTLTVSNMSPEDSSIYLCSVGGPSLDSPLHFGNGTRLTVT.

V and J are TRBV2 and TRBJ2-7; TRBD2 matches 9 bases. After removal of 6 bases from V and 3 bases from J, the junction contained 3 bases not matched to a gene. The germline gives CDR1 SNHLY, CDR2 FYNNEI. CDR3 length equals 13 residues. CDR3 sequence (DNA): TGTGCCAGCAGATCGACTAGCGGCTACGAGCAGTACTTC. Its translation is CASRSTSGYEQYF.